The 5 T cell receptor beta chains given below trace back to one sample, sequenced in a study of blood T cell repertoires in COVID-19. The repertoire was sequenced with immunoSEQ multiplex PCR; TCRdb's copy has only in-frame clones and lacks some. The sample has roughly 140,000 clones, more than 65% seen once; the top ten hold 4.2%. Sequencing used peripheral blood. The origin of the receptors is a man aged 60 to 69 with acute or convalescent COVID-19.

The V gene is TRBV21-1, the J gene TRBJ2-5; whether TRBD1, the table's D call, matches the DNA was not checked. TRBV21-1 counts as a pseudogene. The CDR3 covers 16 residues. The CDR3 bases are TGTGCCAGCAGCAAAGTTCAATGGGACAGGGGTCAGACCCAGTACTTC. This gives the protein CASSKVQWDRGQTQYF.

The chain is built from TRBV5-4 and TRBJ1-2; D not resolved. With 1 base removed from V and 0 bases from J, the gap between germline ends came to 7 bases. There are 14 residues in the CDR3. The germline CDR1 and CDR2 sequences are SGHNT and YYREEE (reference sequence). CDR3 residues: CASSLWQTNYGYTF. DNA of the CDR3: TGTGCCAGCAGCTTGTGGCAGACTAACTATGGCTACACCTTC.

CDR3 nucleotides: TGTGCCATCAGTGAGAAGCCAGGGGCGTACGGCTACACCTTC. Protein: CAISEKPGAYGYTF. This sequence joins TRBV10-3 and TRBJ1-2; tentatively, D is TRBD1 (6 bases). V was shortened by 2 bases and J by 8 bases, with 15 bases between the two germline ends. Germline V gene sequence: CDR1 ENHRY, CDR2 SYGVKD. The CDR3 loop spans 14 amino acids.

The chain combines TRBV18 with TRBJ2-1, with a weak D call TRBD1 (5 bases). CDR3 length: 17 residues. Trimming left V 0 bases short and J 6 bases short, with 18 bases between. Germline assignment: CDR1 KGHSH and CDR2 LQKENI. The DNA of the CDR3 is TGTGCCAGCTCACCACCGGGTAGCAGGGCATTGACCAATGAGCAGTTCTTC. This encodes CASSPPGSRALTNEQFF.

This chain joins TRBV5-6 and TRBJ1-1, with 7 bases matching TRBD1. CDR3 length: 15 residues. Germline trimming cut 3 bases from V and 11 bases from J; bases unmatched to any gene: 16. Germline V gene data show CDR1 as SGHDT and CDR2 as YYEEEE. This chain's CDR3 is CASSSFDRVEVEAFF. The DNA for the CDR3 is TGTGCCAGCAGCTCTTTCGACAGGGTTGAGGTAGAGGCTTTCTTT.